This T cell receptor beta chain was retrieved from a study of radiotherapy plus CTLA-4 blockade in lung cancer (dated 2018 in TCRdb). In the study overall: Among enrolled patients, about 17% had an objective response and approximately 30% reached disease control.

Libraries were prepared through the immunoSEQ multiplex PCR assay. As stored in TCRdb, this immuneACCESS dataset retains in-frame rearrangements with V and J assigned. A fraction of the clones does not appear; measured against another copy, unresolved V genes explain less than half of the discrepancy, and the remainder lacks a known reason. The sample table holds around 20,000 clones, of which 86% were seen once. The ten largest clones take up roughly a quarter of the sample. With respect to this clone: There is no known antigen for this receptor. No base quality values were provided; no much bigger clone lies one nucleotide off.

The CDR3 starts with the cysteine, ends with the phenylalanine, and has 14 residues. The sequence is cut down to CDR3 DNA, 42 bases in frame from base 1. Ends trimmed: V by 3 bases, J by 3 bases; bases unmatched to a gene: 4. The CDR1 and CDR2 encoded by the germline V gene are SGHRS and YFSETQ. The study evaluated CTLA-4 blockade (ipilimumab) given together with focal radiation therapy in patients who had chemo-refractory metastatic non-small-cell lung cancer. Findings and caveats that apply to the study as a whole: Increased serum interferon-beta after radiation, together with early dynamic changes in blood T cell clones, were reported to be the strongest predictors of response. After treatment with radiotherapy and ipilimumab, TCR clones that came from tumors expanded in the peripheral blood.

This TCR was sampled from a human donor with non-small cell lung cancer whose response to radiotherapy plus ipilimumab could not be evaluated. This receptor chain uses TRBV5-1 and TRBJ2-3; 7 of the junction bases match TRBD2. Specimen: peripheral blood, collected from a patient treated with radiotherapy plus ipilimumab. The CDR3 amino acid sequence is: CASSSRDYTDTQYF. The sequenced DNA: TGCGCCAGCAGCTCTCGGGACTATACAGATACGCAGTATTTT.